A single sample gave rise to the 18 T cell receptor beta chains below, sequenced in a study of shared clonotypes between healthy human individuals (dated by TCRdb to 2020 to 2022). The method was the immunoSEQ multiplex PCR assay. TCRdb carries this immuneACCESS record with in-frame sequences only. Its versions omit some clonotypes, under half of them owing to an unresolved V gene in the studies checked, with the rest unexplained. In all, the sample holds millions of clones, and about 94% of those were seen once. The ten largest clones represent around 1.1% of the sample. CD8 naive samples were CD45RO-negative cells positively selected for CCR7, giving a CD45RA+CCR7+ population that excluded TemRA cells. The sample comprised naive CD8+ T cells sorted from blood. The intended sense of this specimen's cell subset or site label: CD45RA+CCR7+. The receptors come from a man in his late teens or twenties in good health.

The chain has TRBV9 and TRBJ2-7, with D maybe TRBD2 (6 bases). Trimming shortened V by 8 bases and J by 0 bases, and 18 bases separated the two germline ends. Per germline, CDR1 SGDLS and CDR2 YYNGEE. This CDR3 has 15 amino acids. DNA of the CDR3: TGTGCCAGTATTGGCCTAGCGCAATCCTCCTACGAGCAGTACTTC. Translation: CASIGLAQSSYEQYF.

The chain carries TRBV7-9 and TRBJ2-7; tentatively, D is TRBD2 (5 bases). The V gene's germline CDR1 is SEHNR and CDR2 FQNEAQ (reference sequence). Trimming removed 8 bases from V and 2 bases from J, with 16 bases in between. The CDR3 has 14 amino acids. CDR3 amino acids: CASPPEDFPYEQYF. The CDR3 coding sequence is TGTGCCAGCCCCCCCGAGGACTTCCCCTACGAGCAGTACTTC.

As to this clone: This sample also contains other DNA sequences that code for the same CDR3. The DNA of the CDR3 is TGTGCCAGCAGTTCATTAGCGGGAGGGGCCTACGAGCAGTACTTC. This codes for CASSSLAGGAYEQYF. J is TRBJ2-7 and V is TRBV27; 11 nucleotides agree with TRBD2. Germline CDR1 reads MNHEY; CDR2 reads SMNVEV (reference sequence). The CDR3 has 15 residues. The junction had 4 bases not matched to a gene; V was cut back by 4 bases and J by 2 bases.

This chain uses TRBV29-1 with TRBJ1-2, with TRBD1 as a possible D gene (6 bases). The CDR3 is made up of 16 amino acids. Deletions cut 2 bases from V and 0 bases from J, with 16 bases between. The germline V gene has CDR1 SQVTM and CDR2 ANQGSEA. The CDR3: CSVENENGTPNYGYTF. The CDR3 DNA reads as TGCAGCGTTGAAAATGAAAACGGGACACCTAACTATGGCTACACCTTC. The full variable domain, rest sourced from reference TRBV29-1 and TRBJ1-2, is SAVISQKPSRDICQRGTSLTIQCQVDSQVTMMFWYRQQPGQSLTLIATANQGSEATYESGFVIDKFPISRPNLTFSTLTVSNMSPEDSSIYLCSVENENGTPNYGYTFGSGTRLTVV.

J is TRBJ2-1 and V is TRBV4-3, with D perhaps TRBD2 (5 bases). V shed 3 bases and J shed 0 bases, with 6 bases lying between them. The CDR3 extends over 14 amino acids. The germline gives CDR1 LGHNA, CDR2 YSLEER. CDR3 protein: CASSQEVSYNEQFF. The CDR3 DNA follows: TGCGCCAGCAGCCAGGAGGTCTCCTACAATGAGCAGTTCTTC.

DNA of the CDR3: TGCGCCAGCAGCCAAACGGGACAGGTGGGGTCGGGGAATGAGCAGTTCTTC. It translates to CASSQTGQVGSGNEQFF. This chain links TRBV4-1 with TRBJ2-1; TRBD1 matches 8 bases. This CDR3 spans 17 amino acids. V lost 2 bases to trimming and J lost 7 bases; unmatched junction nucleotides: 13. The germline CDR1 and CDR2 sequences are MGHRA and YSYEKL.

This chain links TRBV7-9 with TRBJ2-7; 7 bases align to TRBD1. This CDR3 contains 15 residues. CDR1 and CDR2 from the germline V gene are SEHNR and FQNEAQ (reference sequence). J was trimmed by 3 bases and V by 0 bases; bases with no gene match: 5. The CDR3 region has the DNA TGTGCCAGCAGCTTAGCCCCGGGGACAGACTACGAGCAGTACTTC. Amino acids: CASSLAPGTDYEQYF. The whole variable domain, filled in from reference TRBV7-9 and TRBJ2-7, reads DTGVSQNPRHKITKRGQNVTFRCDPISEHNRLYWYRQTLGQGPEFLTYFQNEAQLEKSRLLSDRFSAERPKGSFSTLEIQRTEQGDSAMYLCASSLAPGTDYEQYFGPGTRLTVT.

The chain has TRBV13 and TRBJ2-5; D gene ambiguous. The CDR3 contains 13 residues. V was clipped by 4 bases and J by 5 bases, with 11 bases between them. The germline V gene has CDR1 PRHDT and CDR2 FYEKMQ (reference sequence). The CDR3 region is CASSSPDVETQYF. CDR3 coding DNA: TGTGCCAGCAGCTCCCCGGACGTGGAGACCCAGTACTTC.

The chain couples TRBV4-3 to TRBJ2-3, with D tentatively TRBD1 or TRBD2 (5 bases each). Germline V CDR1 and CDR2: LGHNA, YSLEER. The ends were cut back, 1 base at V and 0 bases at J, with 11 bases in the middle. This CDR3 spans 16 amino acids. The DNA of the CDR3 is TGCGCCAGCAGCCAAGCCCCGGGACCTAGCACAGATACGCAGTATTTT. This gives the protein CASSQAPGPSTDTQYF.

The chain is built from TRBV27 and TRBJ1-5; possibly TRBD1 for D (5 bases). The CDR3 spans 14 residues. Trimming took 0 bases from V and 7 from J, leaving 10 bases between them. Germline assignment: CDR1 MNHEY and CDR2 SMNVEV (reference sequence). The CDR3 nucleotides are TGTGCCAGCAGTTTATCGTGGGACGACCAGCCCCAGCATTTT. Its translation is CASSLSWDDQPQHF.

The V and J genes are TRBV5-1 and TRBJ2-1, with 7 bases fitting TRBD1. CDR1 is SGHRS, CDR2 YFSETQ, per germline. This CDR3 is 15 amino acids long. The J segment lost 0 bases and the V segment lost 3 bases, leaving 3 bases of the junction unmatched. The CDR3 DNA is TGCGCCAGCAGCTGGACAGGAATCTCCTACAATGAGCAGTTCTTC. Protein sequence: CASSWTGISYNEQFF.

This clone was seen only a few times. This chain joins TRBV6-1 and TRBJ1-5, with D possibly matching TRBD1 (6 bases). The V and J ends lost 3 bases and 7 bases respectively, with 16 bases between them. The CDR3 runs to 15 residues. Germline assignment: CDR1 MNHNS and CDR2 SASEGT. The CDR3 spells CASSEGGAWEQPQHF. In DNA, the CDR3 is TGTGCCAGCAGTGAGGGGGGGGCCTGGGAACAGCCCCAGCATTTT.

The chain links TRBV27 to TRBJ1-2; 9 positions agree with TRBD1. The germline CDR1 and CDR2 sequences are MNHEY and SMNVEV (reference sequence). CDR3 length: 16 amino acids. The junction had 6 bases not matched to a gene; V was cut back by 0 bases and J by 4 bases. CDR3 amino acids: CASSLSEGDRVYGYTF. In DNA, the CDR3 is TGTGCCAGCAGTTTATCGGAAGGGGACAGGGTCTATGGCTACACCTTC.

The chain joins TRBV11-2 to TRBJ2-3; no definite D call. V lost 0 bases and J 1 base, leaving 8 bases between the germline ends. The germline V gene encodes CDR1 SGHAT and CDR2 FQNNGV. The CDR3 runs 15 residues. In DNA form, the CDR3 reads TGTGCCAGCAGCTTAGAAGCAGTTCGCACAGATACGCAGTATTTT. It is translated as CASSLEAVRTDTQYF.

This clone was recorded only once. The rearrangement joins TRBV7-9 to TRBJ2-5, with TRBD1 matching 7 bases. Germline CDR1 and CDR2: SEHNR and FQNEAQ (reference sequence). V was pared by 3 bases and J by 2 bases, with 9 bases of the junction left unmatched. The CDR3 consists of 16 residues. The CDR3 DNA is TGTGCCAGCAGCTTCTGGGGGACAGACTCACAAGAGACCCAGTACTTC. Translating gives CASSFWGTDSQETQYF.

This chain connects TRBV6-5 to TRBJ1-5; no firm D call. The V end was cut by 7 bases, the J end by 1 base, with 11 bases between. Germline CDR1 and CDR2: MNHEY and SVGAGI. The CDR3 runs 14 residues. The CDR3 spells CASTLDDSNQPQHF. CDR3 DNA: TGTGCCAGCACCTTAGACGACAGCAATCAGCCCCAGCATTTT.

Notes on this clone: Here the CDR3 omits its conserved ending phenylalanine or tryptophan, so a read error is the likely source. No DNA is shown, since the ends of the CDR3 on it are uncertain; the CDR3 is the one TCRdb lists. The chain carries TRBV10-2 and TRBJ2-7; the table's D call TRBD1 went unverified against the DNA. The CDR3 sequence runs 11 residues, both termini included. In germline, CDR1 is WSHSY, CDR2 SAAADI. CDR3 amino acids: CASSGDRVDLL.

The chain joins TRBV6-1 to TRBJ2-7, with TRBD2 matching over 14 bases. The trim removed 3 bases at V and 5 bases at J, leaving 12 bases unmatched. CDR3 length: 18 residues. Germline V gives CDR1 MNHNS, CDR2 SASEGT. The CDR3 sequence is CASSDGETGLAGDHEQYF. CDR3 in DNA: TGTGCCAGCAGTGACGGGGAAACGGGACTAGCGGGAGACCACGAGCAGTACTTC.